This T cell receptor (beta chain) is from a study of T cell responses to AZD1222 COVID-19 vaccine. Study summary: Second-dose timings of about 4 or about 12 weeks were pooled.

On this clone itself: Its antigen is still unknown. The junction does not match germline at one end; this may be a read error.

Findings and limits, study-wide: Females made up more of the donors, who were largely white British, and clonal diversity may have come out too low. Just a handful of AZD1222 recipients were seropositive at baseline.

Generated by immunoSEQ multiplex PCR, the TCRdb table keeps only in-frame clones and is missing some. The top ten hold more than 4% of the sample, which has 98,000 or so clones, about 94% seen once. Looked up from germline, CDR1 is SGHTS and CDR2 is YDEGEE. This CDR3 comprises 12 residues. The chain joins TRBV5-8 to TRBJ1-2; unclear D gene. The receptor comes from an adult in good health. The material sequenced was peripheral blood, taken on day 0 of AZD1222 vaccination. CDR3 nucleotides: TGTGCCAGCACCTTGGGCGTTTTCGGCTACACCTTC. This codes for CASTLGVFGYTF.